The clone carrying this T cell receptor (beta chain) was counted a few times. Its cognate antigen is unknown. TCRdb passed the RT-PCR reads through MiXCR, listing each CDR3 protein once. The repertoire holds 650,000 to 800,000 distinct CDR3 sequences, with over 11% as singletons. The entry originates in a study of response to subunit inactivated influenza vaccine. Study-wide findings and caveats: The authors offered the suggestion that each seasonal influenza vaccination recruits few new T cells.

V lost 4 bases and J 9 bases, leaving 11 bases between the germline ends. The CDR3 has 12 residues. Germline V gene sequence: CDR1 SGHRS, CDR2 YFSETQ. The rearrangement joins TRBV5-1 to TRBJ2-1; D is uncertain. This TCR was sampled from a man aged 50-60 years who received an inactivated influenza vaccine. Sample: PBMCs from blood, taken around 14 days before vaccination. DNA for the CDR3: TGCGCCAGCAGCGAGCCTGTTGGTGAGCAGTTCTTC. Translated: CASSEPVGEQFF.